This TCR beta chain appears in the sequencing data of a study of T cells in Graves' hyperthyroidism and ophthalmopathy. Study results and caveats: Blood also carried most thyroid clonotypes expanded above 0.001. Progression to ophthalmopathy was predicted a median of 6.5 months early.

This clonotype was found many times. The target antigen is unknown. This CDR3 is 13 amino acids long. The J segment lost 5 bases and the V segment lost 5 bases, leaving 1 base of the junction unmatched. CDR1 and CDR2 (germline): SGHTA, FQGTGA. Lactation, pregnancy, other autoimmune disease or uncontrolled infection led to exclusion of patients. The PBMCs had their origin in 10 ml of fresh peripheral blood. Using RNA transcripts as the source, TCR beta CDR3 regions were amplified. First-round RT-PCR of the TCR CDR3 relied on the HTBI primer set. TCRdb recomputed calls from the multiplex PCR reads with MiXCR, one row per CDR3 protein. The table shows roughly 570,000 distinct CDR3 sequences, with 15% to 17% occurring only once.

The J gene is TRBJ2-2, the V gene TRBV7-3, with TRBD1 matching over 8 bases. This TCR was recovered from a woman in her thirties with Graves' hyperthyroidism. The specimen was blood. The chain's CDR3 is CASSRQGTGELFF. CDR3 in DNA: TGTGCCAGCAGCCGACAGGGGACCGGGGAGCTGTTTTTT.